This section outlines one T cell receptor beta chain sequence together with its context. The sample comes from a study of HIV-infected patients and healthy controls. Overall study context: All patients had undetectable virus after a further year of therapy, about 65% of the 16 by the second bleed.

Whole blood was used without fractionation, so all unsorted peripheral T cells were included. Reverse transcription used roughly 450 ng RNA and constant-region primers for alpha and beta. Using multiplexing indices, alpha and beta chain libraries were generated apart by chain-specific third strand synthesis. TCRdb recomputed calls from the 5' RACE reads with MiXCR, one row per CDR3 protein. The sample carries 9,500 to 15,000 distinct CDR3 sequences, less than 9.5% recorded once. This CDR3 is 15 amino acids long. The V gene lost 5 bases and the J gene lost 4 bases, with 14 bases spanning the gap. Germline lookup yields CDR1 MNHEY and CDR2 SVGAGI.

The V call is TRBV6-5, the J call TRBJ1-4, with D hard to call. The clonotype was recovered from an adult with HIV infection. The donor label of this sample is uncertain. Source: blood, taken before antiretroviral therapy. CDR3 protein: CASSPSLTDNEKLFF. CDR3 DNA: TGTGCCAGCAGTCCGAGCTTGACCGATAATGAAAAACTGTTTTTT.